The entry below describes one T cell receptor (beta chain). Repertoires were generated with immunoSEQ multiplex PCR, while TCRdb's copy carries only in-frame clones and drops some. The sample contains about 120,000 clones, roughly nine tenths of which appear only once. The data originate from a study of blood T cell repertoires in COVID-19. Background on the study: Collection of acute and convalescent COVID-19 samples took place in the United States, Italy and Spain. Nucleic acid was either cDNA or gDNA, and it came from T cells, B-cell-depleted T cells, or PBMCs.

The CDR3 runs 13 residues. In germline, CDR1 is MDHEN, CDR2 SYDVKM. Trimming cost V 2 bases and J 3 bases, with 8 bases left between them. The chain carries TRBV28 and TRBJ2-7, with TRBD1 as a possible D gene (5 bases). Sequencing input: peripheral blood. This receptor was identified in a man aged 65 to 79 with active or convalescent COVID-19. This chain's CDR3 is CASSLVQGYEQYF. The CDR3 DNA reads as TGTGCCAGCAGTTTAGTTCAGGGCTACGAGCAGTACTTC.